The entry below gives a single T cell receptor (beta chain) sequence along with its context. Its antigen is currently unknown. Assay used: immunoSEQ multiplex PCR; TCRdb lists only in-frame clones, some missing. The profile shows about 21,000 clones, approximately 87% of them singletons. The data originate from a study of PD-1 blockade in classical Hodgkin lymphoma. Study results and limitations: According to reports, newly diagnosed patients had lower baseline TCR diversity than healthy donors, and relapsed/refractory patients had lower baseline TCR diversity still.

Time point reported: newly diagnosed, previously untreated cHL patient sample. PBMCs, once thawed, yielded CD8+ T cells isolated by magnetic negative selection. Newly diagnosed, untreated classical Hodgkin lymphoma PBMCs served as comparison. Germline V CDR1 and CDR2: MNHEY, SMNVEV (reference sequence). The V end lost 1 base, the J end lost 12 bases, and 6 bases lay between the germline ends. The CDR3 runs to 10 residues. This chain links TRBV27 with TRBJ2-5; D ambiguous. The TCR was taken from a human donor with classical Hodgkin lymphoma. Material: CD8+ T cells from blood. The CDR3 loop reads CASSLFFEYF. The CDR3, as DNA: TGTGCCAGCAGTTTATTTTTCGAGTACTTC.